These 14 T cell receptor beta chains share one sample of origin, sequenced in a study of blood T cell repertoires in COVID-19. Only in-frame clones appear in the TCRdb table, and some are missing; sequencing was by immunoSEQ multiplex PCR. The table shows roughly 240,000 clones, with more than 80% occurring only once. What was sequenced was PBMCs or T cells enriched from blood (not recorded which). Receptors originate from a man over 45 who had been exposed to COVID-19.

V and J are TRBV28 and TRBJ1-1; perhaps TRBD1 as D (6 bases). The germline CDR1 and CDR2 sequences are MDHEN and SYDVKM. The CDR3 runs to 14 residues. V dropped 2 bases and J dropped 1 base, with 8 bases sitting between them. The CDR3: CASSLGQRNTEAFF. In DNA form, the CDR3 reads TGTGCCAGCAGTTTAGGACAGAGGAACACTGAAGCTTTCTTT. The entire variable domain, with the rest obtained from reference TRBV28 and TRBJ1-1, is as follows: DVKVTQSSRYLVKRTGEKVFLECVQDMDHENMFWYRQDPGLGLRLIYFSYDVKMKEKGDIPEGYSVSREKKERFSLILESASTNQTSMYLCASSLGQRNTEAFFGQGTRLTVV.

This chain joins TRBV28 and TRBJ2-1; a weak D match, TRBD1 (5 bases). Trimming stripped 8 bases from V and 6 bases from J, with 20 bases between. The CDR3 length is 15 residues. CDR1 MDHEN and CDR2 SYDVKM come from the germline V gene. Here the CDR3 DNA reads TGTGCCAGCGCAAGGTGGGGCAGGGAACCCAATGAGCAGTTCTTC. Its translation is CASARWGREPNEQFF.

The gene calls are TRBV6-5 and TRBJ1-5; perhaps TRBD1 as D (6 bases). Germline CDR1 is MNHEY and CDR2 is SVGAGI. Trimming removed 0 bases at V and 6 bases at J, with 9 bases between. The CDR3 spans 14 residues. CDR3 residues: CASSYSGASQPQHF. For the CDR3, the DNA is TGTGCCAGCAGTTACTCGGGGGCGAGTCAGCCCCAGCATTTT.

The V gene is TRBV28, the J gene TRBJ1-3; TRBD1 aligns across 7 bases. J lost 4 bases, V lost 10 bases, and 10 bases had no gene match. The CDR3 length is 14 residues. In germline, CDR1 is MDHEN, CDR2 SYDVKM. The CDR3 region is CATEDRSRGNTIYF. CDR3 coding DNA: TGTGCCACCGAGGACAGGAGCCGAGGAAACACCATATATTTT.

V gene TRBV4-2 combines with J gene TRBJ2-3; 11 nucleotides line up with TRBD2. The germline gives CDR1 LGHNA, CDR2 YNFKEQ. The CDR3 is 14 amino acids. After removal of 3 bases from V and 7 bases from J, the junction contained 3 bases not matched to a gene. The CDR3 loop reads CASSQTSGDYTQYF. The CDR3 DNA follows: TGTGCCAGCAGCCAGACTAGCGGGGATTATACGCAGTATTTT.

The V gene is TRBV5-1, the J gene TRBJ2-5, with 11 bases that match TRBD2. Germline CDR1 reads SGHRS; CDR2 reads YFSETQ. The V gene end was trimmed by 3 bases and the J gene end by 1 base; junction bases not matched to a gene: 5. The CDR3 has 16 amino acids. CDR3 sequence: CASSWGLAEAQETQYF. The CDR3 region has the DNA TGCGCCAGCAGCTGGGGACTAGCGGAAGCCCAAGAGACCCAGTACTTC. The variable domain in full, completed from reference TRBV5-1 and TRBJ2-5, reads KAGVTQTPRYLIKTRGQQVTLSCSPISGHRSVSWYQQTPGQGLQFLFEYFSETQRNKGNFPGRFSGRQFSNSRSEMNVSTLELGDSALYLCASSWGLAEAQETQYFGPGTRLLVL.

The chain couples TRBV11-3 to TRBJ1-4, with 8 bases aligning to TRBD1. The trim removed 4 bases at V and 1 base at J, leaving 5 bases unmatched. This CDR3 has 16 residues. Germline CDR1 reads SGHNT; CDR2 reads YENEEA. CDR3 loop: CASSYRGFVTNEKLFF. Written as DNA, the CDR3 is TGTGCCAGCAGCTACAGGGGGTTTGTAACTAATGAAAAACTGTTTTTT.

The chain is built from TRBV7-3 and TRBJ2-2, with 10 bases fitting TRBD2. The CDR3 totals 15 residues. Trimming cost V 4 bases and J 5 bases; bases outside gene matches: 4. The germline V gene has CDR1 SGHTA and CDR2 FQGTGA. CDR3 sequence: CASSSLAGSTGELFF. CDR3 coding DNA: TGTGCCAGCAGCTCACTAGCGGGGTCAACCGGGGAGCTGTTTTTT. The full variable domain, its missing parts supplied by reference TRBV7-3 and TRBJ2-2, is GAGVSQTPSNKVTEKGKYVELRCDPISGHTALYWYRQSLGQGPEFLIYFQGTGAADDSGLPNDRFFAVRPEGSVSTLKIQRTERGDSAVYLCASSSLAGSTGELFFGEGSRLTVL.

About this clone: Other DNA sequences in the sample encode the same CDR3. The rearrangement joins TRBV9 to TRBJ2-2, with D uncertain. Trimming left V 1 base short and J 1 base short, with 5 bases between. CDR3 length equals 14 residues. Germline-derived CDR1 and CDR2 are SGDLS and YYNGEE. The CDR3 spells CASSVRGNTGELFF. CDR3 DNA: TGTGCCAGCAGCGTACGCGGGAACACCGGGGAGCTGTTTTTT.

The chain links TRBV25-1 to TRBJ1-1; the match to TRBD1 covers 7 bases. J lost 8 bases, V lost 5 bases, and 8 bases had no gene match. Germline V lookup: CDR1 MGHDK, CDR2 SYGVNS. The CDR3 loop spans 13 amino acids. The CDR3 region has the DNA TGTGCCAGCAGTTGGCGGGACAGAGGGGAAGCTTTCTTT. This translates into CASSWRDRGEAFF.

The V and J genes are TRBV24-1 and TRBJ2-1, with 15 bases aligning to TRBD2. Losses at the gene ends were 0 bases for V and 7 bases for J; bases not matched to a gene: 12. CDR3 length equals 20 residues. The germline V gene encodes CDR1 KGHDR and CDR2 SFDVKD. The CDR3 DNA reads TGTGCCACCAGTGATTTGCCTGGACTAGCGGGAGGGCCGATGGAGAATGAGCAGTTCTTC. Translating gives CATSDLPGLAGGPMENEQFF.

The chain couples TRBV9 to TRBJ1-5; D gene unclear. This CDR3 comprises 14 residues. Germline CDR1 reads SGDLS; CDR2 reads YYNGEE. Between the trimmed V and J ends, which lost 0 bases and 7 bases, there was a span of 11 bases. The CDR3 DNA sequence: TGTGCCAGCAGCGTAGAGGCGGGAACCCAGCCCCAGCATTTT. It translates to CASSVEAGTQPQHF.

This clone has a single count. The chain employs TRBV14 and TRBJ2-1; a weak D match, TRBD2 (6 bases). Germline V gives CDR1 SGHDN, CDR2 FVKESK. The CDR3 length is 15 residues. V lost 0 bases to trimming and J lost 9 bases, with 15 bases between them. CDR3 DNA: TGTGCCAGCAGCCAAGATTGGGCGGGATGGGGTGAGCAGTTCTTC. This sequence encodes CASSQDWAGWGEQFF.

V and J are TRBV4-1 and TRBJ2-1, with 8 bases fitting TRBD2. Per germline, CDR1 MGHRA and CDR2 YSYEKL. The CDR3 extends over 18 amino acids. The V gene end was trimmed by 4 bases and the J gene end by 5 bases; junction bases not matched to a gene: 16. CDR3 sequence (DNA): TGCGCCAGCAGCCGAGCACCGATTGGGACTAGAAACGACAATGAGCAGTTCTTC. It specifies CASSRAPIGTRNDNEQFF.